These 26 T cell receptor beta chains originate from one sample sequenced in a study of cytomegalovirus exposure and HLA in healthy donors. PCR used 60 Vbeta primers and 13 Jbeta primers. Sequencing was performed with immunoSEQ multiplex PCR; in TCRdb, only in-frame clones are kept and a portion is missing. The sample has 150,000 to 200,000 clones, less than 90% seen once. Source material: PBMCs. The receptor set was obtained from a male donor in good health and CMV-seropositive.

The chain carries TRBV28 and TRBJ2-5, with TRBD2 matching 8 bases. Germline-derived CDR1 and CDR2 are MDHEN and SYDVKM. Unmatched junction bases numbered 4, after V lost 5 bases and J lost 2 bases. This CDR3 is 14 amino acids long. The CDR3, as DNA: TGTGCCAGCAGTGGGGGACTAGAGCAAGAGACCCAGTACTTC. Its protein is CASSGGLEQETQYF. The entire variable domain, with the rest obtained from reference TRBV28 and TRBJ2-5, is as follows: DVKVTQSSRYLVKRTGEKVFLECVQDMDHENMFWYRQDPGLGLRLIYFSYDVKMKEKGDIPEGYSVSREKKERFSLILESASTNQTSMYLCASSGGLEQETQYFGPGTRLLVL.

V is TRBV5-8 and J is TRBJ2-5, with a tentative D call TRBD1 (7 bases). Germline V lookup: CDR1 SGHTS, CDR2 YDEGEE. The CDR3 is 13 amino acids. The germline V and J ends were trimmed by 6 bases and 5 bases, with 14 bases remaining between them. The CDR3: CASTPTGRETQYF. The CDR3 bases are TGTGCCAGCACCCCGACAGGGAGGGAGACCCAGTACTTC.

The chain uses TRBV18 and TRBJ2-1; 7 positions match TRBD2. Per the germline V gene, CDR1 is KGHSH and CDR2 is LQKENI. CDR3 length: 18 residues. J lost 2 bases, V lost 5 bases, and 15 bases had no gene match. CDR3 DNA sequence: TGTGCCAGCTCAGCCGGAGGTGGGAGCGGGATAACCTACAATGAGCAGTTCTTC. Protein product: CASSAGGGSGITYNEQFF.

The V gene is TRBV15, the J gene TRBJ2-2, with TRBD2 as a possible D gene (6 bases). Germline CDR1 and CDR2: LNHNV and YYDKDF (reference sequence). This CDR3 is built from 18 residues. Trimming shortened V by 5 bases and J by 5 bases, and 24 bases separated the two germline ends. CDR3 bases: TGTGCCACCAGCGGCCAGACTAGTAGTTCCCGCTGGACCGGGGAGCTGTTTTTT. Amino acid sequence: CATSGQTSSSRWTGELFF.

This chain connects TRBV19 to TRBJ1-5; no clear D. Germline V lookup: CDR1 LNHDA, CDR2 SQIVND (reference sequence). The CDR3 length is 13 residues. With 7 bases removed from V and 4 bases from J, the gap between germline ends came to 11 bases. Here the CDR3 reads CASTQGGNQPQHF. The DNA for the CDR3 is TGTGCCAGTACTCAAGGAGGGAATCAGCCCCAGCATTTT. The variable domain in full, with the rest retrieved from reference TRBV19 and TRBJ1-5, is DGGITQSPKYLFRKEGQNVTLSCEQNLNHDAMYWYRQDPGQGLRLIYYSQIVNDFQKGDIAEGYSVSREKKESFPLTVTSAQKNPTAFYLCASTQGGNQPQHFGDGTRLSIL.

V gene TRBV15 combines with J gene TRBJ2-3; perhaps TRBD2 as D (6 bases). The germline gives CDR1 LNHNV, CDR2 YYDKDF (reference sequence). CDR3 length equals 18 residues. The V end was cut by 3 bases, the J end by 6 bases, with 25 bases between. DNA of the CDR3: TGTGCCACCAGCAGTATCGGGACTGCCGGCCTACAACGGGATACGCAGTATTTT. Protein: CATSSIGTAGLQRDTQYF.

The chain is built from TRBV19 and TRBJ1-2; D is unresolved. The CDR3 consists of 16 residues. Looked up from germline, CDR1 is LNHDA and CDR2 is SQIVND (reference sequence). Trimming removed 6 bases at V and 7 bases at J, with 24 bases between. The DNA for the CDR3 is TGTGCCAGTAGCCACCCGTCGGAGGGAGTAATCCGTGGCTACACCTTC. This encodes CASSHPSEGVIRGYTF.

CDR3 residues: CASSLRPQGNIQYF. The CDR3 DNA reads TGTGCCAGCAGCTTGAGGCCGCAGGGAAACATTCAGTACTTC. The chain couples TRBV11-2 to TRBJ2-4; possibly TRBD1 for D (5 bases). CDR1 SGHAT and CDR2 FQNNGV come from the germline V gene. CDR3 length: 14 amino acids. Trimming shortened V by 3 bases and J by 6 bases, and 12 bases separated the two germline ends.

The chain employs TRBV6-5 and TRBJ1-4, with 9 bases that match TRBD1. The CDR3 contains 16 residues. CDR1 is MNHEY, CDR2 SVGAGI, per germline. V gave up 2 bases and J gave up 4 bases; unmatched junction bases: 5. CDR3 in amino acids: CASSYLGTGLNEKLFF. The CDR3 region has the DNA TGTGCCAGCAGTTACCTCGGGACAGGGCTTAATGAAAAACTGTTTTTT.

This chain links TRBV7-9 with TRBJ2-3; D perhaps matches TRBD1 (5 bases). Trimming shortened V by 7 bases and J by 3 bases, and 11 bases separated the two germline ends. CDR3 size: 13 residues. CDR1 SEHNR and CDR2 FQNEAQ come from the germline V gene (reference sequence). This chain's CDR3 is CASTHGATDTQYF. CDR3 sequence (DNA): TGTGCCAGCACCCATGGGGCGACAGATACGCAGTATTTT.

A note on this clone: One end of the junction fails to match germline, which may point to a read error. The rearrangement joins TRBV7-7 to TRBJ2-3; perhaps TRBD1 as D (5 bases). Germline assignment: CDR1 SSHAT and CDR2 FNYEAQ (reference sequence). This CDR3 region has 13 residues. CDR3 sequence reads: CASSLGPMDTQYF. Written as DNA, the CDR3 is TGTGCTAGCAGCTTGGGGCCTATGGATACGCAGTATTTT.

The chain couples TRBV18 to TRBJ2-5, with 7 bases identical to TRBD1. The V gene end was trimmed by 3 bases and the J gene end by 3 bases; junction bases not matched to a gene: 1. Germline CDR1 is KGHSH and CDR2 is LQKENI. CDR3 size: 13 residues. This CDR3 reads CASSPGTEETQYF. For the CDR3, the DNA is TGTGCCAGCTCACCCGGGACAGAAGAGACCCAGTACTTC.

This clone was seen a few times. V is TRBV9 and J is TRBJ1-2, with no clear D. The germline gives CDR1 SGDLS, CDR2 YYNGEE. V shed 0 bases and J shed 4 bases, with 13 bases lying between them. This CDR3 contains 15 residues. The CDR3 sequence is CASSVGERGSYGYTF. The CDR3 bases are TGTGCCAGCAGCGTAGGGGAACGGGGAAGCTATGGCTACACCTTC. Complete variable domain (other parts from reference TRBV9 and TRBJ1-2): DSGVTQTPKHLITATGQRVTLRCSPRSGDLSVYWYQQSLDQGLQFLIQYYNGEERAKGNILERFSAQQFPDLHSELNLSSLELGDSALYFCASSVGERGSYGYTFGSGTRLTVV.

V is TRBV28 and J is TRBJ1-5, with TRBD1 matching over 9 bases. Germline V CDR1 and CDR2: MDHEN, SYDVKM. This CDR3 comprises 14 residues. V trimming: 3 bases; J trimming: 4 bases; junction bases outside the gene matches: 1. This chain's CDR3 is CASSFDRGNQPQHF. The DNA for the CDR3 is TGTGCCAGCAGTTTTGACAGGGGGAATCAGCCCCAGCATTTT.

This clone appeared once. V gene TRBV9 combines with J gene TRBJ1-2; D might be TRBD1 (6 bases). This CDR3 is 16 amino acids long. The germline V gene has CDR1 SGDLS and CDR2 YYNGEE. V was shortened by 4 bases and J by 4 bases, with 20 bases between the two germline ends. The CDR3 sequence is CASSLDGRGGRYGYTF. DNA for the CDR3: TGTGCCAGCAGCCTGGACGGTAGGGGGGGCCGCTATGGCTACACCTTC.

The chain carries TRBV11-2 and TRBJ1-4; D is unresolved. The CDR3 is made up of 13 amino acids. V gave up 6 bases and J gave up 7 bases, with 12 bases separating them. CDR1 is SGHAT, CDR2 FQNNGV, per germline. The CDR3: CASRESRVEKLFF. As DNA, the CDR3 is TGTGCCAGCAGGGAATCGAGGGTTGAAAAACTGTTTTTT.

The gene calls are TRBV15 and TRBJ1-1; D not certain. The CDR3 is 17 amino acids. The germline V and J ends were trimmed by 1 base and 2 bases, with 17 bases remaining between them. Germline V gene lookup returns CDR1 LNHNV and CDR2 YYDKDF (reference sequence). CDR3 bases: TGTGCCACCAGCAGAGCGCTTAGTTGGGGAGCAAACACTGAAGCTTTCTTT. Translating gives CATSRALSWGANTEAFF.

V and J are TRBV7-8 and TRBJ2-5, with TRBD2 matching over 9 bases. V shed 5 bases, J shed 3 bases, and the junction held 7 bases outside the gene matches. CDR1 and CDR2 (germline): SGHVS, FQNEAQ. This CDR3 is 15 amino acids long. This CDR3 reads CASSALLAGKETQYF. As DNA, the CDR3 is TGTGCCAGCAGCGCCCTACTAGCGGGTAAAGAGACCCAGTACTTC.

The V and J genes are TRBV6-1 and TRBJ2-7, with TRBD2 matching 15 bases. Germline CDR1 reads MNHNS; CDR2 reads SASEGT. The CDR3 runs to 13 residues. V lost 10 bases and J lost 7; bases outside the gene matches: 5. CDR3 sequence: CATWTSGRGEQYF. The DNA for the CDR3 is TGTGCCACCTGGACTAGCGGGAGGGGGGAGCAGTACTTC.

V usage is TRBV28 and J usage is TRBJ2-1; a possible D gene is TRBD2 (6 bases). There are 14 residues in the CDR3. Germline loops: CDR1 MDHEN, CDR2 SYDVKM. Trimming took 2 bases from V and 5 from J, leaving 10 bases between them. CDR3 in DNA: TGTGCCAGCAGTTTAGGCCTAGCGAACAATGAGCAGTTCTTC. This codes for CASSLGLANNEQFF.

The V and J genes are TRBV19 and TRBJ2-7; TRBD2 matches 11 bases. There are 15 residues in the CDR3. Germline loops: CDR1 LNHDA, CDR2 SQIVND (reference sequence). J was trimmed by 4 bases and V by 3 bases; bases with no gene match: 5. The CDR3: CASSMGTSGLYEQYF. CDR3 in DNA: TGTGCCAGTAGTATGGGGACTAGCGGACTTTACGAGCAGTACTTC.

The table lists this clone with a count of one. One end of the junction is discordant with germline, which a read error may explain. The CDR3: CVSSPGQGAHRSYEQYF. DNA for the CDR3: TGTGTCAGCAGCCCAGGACAGGGGGCCCACCGCTCCTACGAGCAGTACTTC. The chain carries TRBV7-9 and TRBJ2-7, with 11 bases identical to TRBD1. Germline V CDR1 and CDR2: SEHNR, FQNEAQ (reference sequence). The CDR3 spans 17 residues.

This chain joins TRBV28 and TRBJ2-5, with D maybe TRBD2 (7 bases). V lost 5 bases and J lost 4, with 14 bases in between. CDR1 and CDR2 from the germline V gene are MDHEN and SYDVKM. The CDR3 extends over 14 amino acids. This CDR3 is CASSPGGPRETQYF. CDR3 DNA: TGTGCCAGCAGTCCCGGGGGGCCTAGAGAGACCCAGTACTTC.

The CDR3 sequence: CASTYTTEPVTDTQYF. In DNA, the CDR3 is TGTGCCAGCACCTATACGACAGAGCCTGTCACAGATACGCAGTATTTT. This sequence joins TRBV5-4 and TRBJ2-3; TRBD1 is a possible D gene (5 bases). The CDR3 extends over 16 amino acids. The V end was cut by 6 bases, the J end by 2 bases, with 19 bases between. Germline CDR1 reads SGHNT; CDR2 reads YYREEE (reference sequence).

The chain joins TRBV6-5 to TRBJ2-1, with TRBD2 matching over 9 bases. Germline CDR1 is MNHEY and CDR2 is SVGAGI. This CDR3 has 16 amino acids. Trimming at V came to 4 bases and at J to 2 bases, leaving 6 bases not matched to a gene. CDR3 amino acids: CASSSSSGMTYNEQFF. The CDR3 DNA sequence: TGTGCCAGCAGTTCCTCTAGCGGGATGACCTACAATGAGCAGTTCTTC.

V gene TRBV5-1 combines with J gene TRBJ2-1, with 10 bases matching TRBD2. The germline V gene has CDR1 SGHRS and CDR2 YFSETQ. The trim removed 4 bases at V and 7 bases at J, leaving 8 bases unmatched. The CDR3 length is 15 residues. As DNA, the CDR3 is TGCGCCAGCAGCGCCGGACCAGCGGGGGGGAATGAGCAGTTCTTC. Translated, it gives CASSAGPAGGNEQFF. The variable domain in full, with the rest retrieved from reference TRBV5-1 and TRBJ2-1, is KAGVTQTPRYLIKTRGQQVTLSCSPISGHRSVSWYQQTPGQGLQFLFEYFSETQRNKGNFPGRFSGRQFSNSRSEMNVSTLELGDSALYLCASSAGPAGGNEQFFGPGTRLTVL.